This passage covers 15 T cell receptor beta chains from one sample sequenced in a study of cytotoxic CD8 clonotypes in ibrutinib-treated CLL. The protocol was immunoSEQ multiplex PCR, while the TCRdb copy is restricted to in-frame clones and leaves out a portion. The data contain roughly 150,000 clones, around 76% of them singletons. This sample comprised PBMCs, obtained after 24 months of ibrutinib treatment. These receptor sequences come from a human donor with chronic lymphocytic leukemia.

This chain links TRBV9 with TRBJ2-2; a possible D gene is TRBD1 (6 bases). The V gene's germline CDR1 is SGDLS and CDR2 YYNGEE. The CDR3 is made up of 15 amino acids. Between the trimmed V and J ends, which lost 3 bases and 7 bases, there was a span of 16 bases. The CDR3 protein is CASSAGQSLVGELFF. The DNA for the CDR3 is TGTGCCAGCAGCGCCGGACAGAGCCTTGTCGGGGAGCTGTTTTTT. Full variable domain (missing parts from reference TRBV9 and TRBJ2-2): DSGVTQTPKHLITATGQRVTLRCSPRSGDLSVYWYQQSLDQGLQFLIQYYNGEERAKGNILERFSAQQFPDLHSELNLSSLELGDSALYFCASSAGQSLVGELFFGEGSRLTVL.

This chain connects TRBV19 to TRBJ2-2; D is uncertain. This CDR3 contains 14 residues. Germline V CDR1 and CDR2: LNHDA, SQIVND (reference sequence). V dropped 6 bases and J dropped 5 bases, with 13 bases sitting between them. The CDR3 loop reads CASRRIQGTGELFF. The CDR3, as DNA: TGTGCCAGTAGACGTATCCAAGGGACCGGGGAGCTGTTTTTT.

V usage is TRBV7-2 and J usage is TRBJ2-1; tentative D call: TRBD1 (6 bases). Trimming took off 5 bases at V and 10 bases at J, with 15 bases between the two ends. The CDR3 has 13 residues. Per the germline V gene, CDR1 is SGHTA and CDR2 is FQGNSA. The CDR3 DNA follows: TGTGCCAGCAGCCAGGGGTCCCACACAGAGCAGTTCTTC. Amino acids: CASSQGSHTEQFF.

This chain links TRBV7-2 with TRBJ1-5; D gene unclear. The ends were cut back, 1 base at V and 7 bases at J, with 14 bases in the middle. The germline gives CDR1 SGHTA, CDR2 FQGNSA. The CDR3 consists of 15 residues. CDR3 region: CASSLVAGNEQPQHF. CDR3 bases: TGTGCCAGCAGCTTAGTCGCGGGAAACGAGCAGCCCCAGCATTTT.

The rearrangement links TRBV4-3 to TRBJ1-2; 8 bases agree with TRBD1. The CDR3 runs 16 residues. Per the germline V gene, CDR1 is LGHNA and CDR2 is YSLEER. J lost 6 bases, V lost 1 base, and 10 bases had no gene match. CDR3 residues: CASSQAPPQGAHGYTF. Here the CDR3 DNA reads TGCGCCAGCAGCCAAGCCCCCCCCCAGGGGGCGCATGGCTACACCTTC.

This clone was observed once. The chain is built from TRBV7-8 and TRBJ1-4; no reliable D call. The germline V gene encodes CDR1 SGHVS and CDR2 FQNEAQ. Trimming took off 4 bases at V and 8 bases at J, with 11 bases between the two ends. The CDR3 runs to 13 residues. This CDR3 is CASSSPGSEKLFF. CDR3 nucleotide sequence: TGTGCCAGCAGCTCCCCCGGGAGCGAAAAACTGTTTTTT.

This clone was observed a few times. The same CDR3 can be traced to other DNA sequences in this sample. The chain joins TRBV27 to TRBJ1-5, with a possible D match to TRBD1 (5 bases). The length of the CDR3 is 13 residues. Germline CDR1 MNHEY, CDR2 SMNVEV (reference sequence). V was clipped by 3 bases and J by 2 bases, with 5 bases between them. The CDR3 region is CASSLGRNQPQHF. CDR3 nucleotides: TGTGCCAGCAGTTTGGGACGCAATCAGCCCCAGCATTTT.

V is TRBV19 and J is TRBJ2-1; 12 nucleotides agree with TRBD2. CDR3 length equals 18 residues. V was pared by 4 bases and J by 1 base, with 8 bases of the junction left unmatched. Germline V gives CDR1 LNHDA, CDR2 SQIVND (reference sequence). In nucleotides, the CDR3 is TGTGCCAGTAGTAAATTTCCGGGACTAGCGGGTTCCTACAATGAGCAGTTCTTC. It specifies CASSKFPGLAGSYNEQFF.

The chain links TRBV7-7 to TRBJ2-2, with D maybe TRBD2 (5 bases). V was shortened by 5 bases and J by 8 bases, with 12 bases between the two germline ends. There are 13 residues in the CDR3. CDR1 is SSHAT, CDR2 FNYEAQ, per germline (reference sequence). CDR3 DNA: TGTGCCAGCAGCCCAACCCGGGGTGGGGAGCTGTTTTTT. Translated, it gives CASSPTRGGELFF.

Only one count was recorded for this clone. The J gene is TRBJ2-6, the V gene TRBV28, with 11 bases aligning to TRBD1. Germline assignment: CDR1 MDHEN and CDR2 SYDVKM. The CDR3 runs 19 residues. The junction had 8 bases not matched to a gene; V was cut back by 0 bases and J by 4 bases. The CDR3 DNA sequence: TGTGCCAGCAGTTTATGGGACAGGGGGCGCGTGTACGGGGCCAACGTCCTGACTTTC. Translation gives CASSLWDRGRVYGANVLTF.

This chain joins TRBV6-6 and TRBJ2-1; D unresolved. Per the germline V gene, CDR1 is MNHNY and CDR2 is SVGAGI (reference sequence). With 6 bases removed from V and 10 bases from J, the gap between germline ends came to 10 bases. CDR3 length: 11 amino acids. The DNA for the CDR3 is TGTGCCAGCAGCCCCGGGTGGGAGCAGTTCTTC. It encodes CASSPGWEQFF.

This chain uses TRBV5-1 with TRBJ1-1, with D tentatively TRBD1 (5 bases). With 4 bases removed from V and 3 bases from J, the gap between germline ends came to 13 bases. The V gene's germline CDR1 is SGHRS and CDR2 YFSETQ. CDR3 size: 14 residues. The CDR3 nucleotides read TGCGCCAGCAGCCCCCAGGACACTTACACTGAAGCTTTCTTT. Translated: CASSPQDTYTEAFF.

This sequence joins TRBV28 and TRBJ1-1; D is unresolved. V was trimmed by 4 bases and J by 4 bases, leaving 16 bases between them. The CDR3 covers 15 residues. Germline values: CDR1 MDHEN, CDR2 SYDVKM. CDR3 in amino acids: CASSSLGEGSTEAFF. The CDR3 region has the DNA TGTGCCAGCAGTTCCCTCGGGGAAGGTAGCACTGAAGCTTTCTTT.

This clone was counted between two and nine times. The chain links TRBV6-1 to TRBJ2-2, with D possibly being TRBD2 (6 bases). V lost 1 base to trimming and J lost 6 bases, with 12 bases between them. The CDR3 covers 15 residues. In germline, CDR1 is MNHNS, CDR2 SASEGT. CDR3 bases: TGTGCCAGCAGTGAAGGCGGGACCTTAGCCGGGGAGCTGTTTTTT. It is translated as CASSEGGTLAGELFF.

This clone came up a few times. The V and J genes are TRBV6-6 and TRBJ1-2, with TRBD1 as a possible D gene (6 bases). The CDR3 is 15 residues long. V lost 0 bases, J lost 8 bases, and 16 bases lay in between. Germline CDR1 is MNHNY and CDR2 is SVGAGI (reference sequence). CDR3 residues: CASSYSPLQGAGYTF. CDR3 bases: TGTGCCAGCAGTTACTCCCCCCTACAGGGTGCCGGCTACACCTTC.